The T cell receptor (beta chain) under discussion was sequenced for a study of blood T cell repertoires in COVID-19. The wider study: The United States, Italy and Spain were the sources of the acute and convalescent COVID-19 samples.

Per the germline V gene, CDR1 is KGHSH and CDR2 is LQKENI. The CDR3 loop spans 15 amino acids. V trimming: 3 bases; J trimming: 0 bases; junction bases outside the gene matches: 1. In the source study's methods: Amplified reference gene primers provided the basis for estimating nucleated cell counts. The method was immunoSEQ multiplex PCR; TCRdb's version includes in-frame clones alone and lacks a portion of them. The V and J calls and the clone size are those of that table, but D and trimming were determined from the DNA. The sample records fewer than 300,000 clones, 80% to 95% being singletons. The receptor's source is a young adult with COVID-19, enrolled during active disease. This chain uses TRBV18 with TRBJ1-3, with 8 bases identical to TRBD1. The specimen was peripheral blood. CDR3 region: CASSPDRASGNTIYF. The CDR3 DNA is TGTGCCAGCTCACCGGACAGGGCCTCTGGAAACACCATATATTTT.